This T cell receptor (beta chain) was captured by sequencing in a study of blood T cell repertoires in COVID-19. Study in general: The study drew acute and convalescent COVID-19 samples from the United States, Italy and Spain. PBMCs, B-cell-depleted T cells, or T cells were the source of the cDNA or gDNA that made up the material.

The CDR3 sequence is 14 residues long. Looked up from germline, CDR1 is MNHNS and CDR2 is SASEGT. Germline trimming cut 2 bases from V and 2 bases from J; bases unmatched to any gene: 3. Original processing notes: Using reference gene primer amplification, nucleated cell counts were estimated. Generated by immunoSEQ multiplex PCR, the TCRdb table keeps only in-frame clones and is missing some. V, J and clone size reflect that table, while D and trimming were determined from the DNA. The table has about 33,000 clones, approximately 85% seen once. The receptor comes from a human donor in a cohort sampled during active COVID-19. The sequenced sample was peripheral blood. The J gene is TRBJ2-7, the V gene TRBV6-1; TRBD1 matches at 7 bases. CDR3 loop: CASSEQGQTYEQYF. CDR3 in DNA: TGTGCCAGCAGTGAACAGGGACAGACCTACGAGCAGTACTTC.